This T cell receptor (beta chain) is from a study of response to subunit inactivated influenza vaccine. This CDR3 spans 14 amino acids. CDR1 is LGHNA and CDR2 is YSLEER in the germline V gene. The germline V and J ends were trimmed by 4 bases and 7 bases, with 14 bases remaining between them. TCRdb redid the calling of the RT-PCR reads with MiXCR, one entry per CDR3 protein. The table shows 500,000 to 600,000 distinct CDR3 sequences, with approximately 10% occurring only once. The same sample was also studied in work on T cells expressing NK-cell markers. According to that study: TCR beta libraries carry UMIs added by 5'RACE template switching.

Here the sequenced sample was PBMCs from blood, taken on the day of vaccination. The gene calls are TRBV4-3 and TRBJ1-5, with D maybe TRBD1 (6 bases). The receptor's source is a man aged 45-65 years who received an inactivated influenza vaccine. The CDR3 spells CASSPEQGLQPQHF. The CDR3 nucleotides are TGCGCCAGCAGCCCCGAACAGGGCCTGCAGCCCCAGCATTTT.